The 21 T cell receptor beta chains given below trace back to one sample, sequenced in a study of T cell repertoires in cytomegalovirus infection. Which antigens these TCRs recognize remains unknown. Using its own MiXCR run on the reads, TCRdb lists one record per CDR3 protein. Among about 130,000 distinct CDR3 sequences listed, about 24% were seen once. The source material was PBMCs, sequenced either directly or after in vitro stimulation (not recorded which). Every receptor here comes from a human donor in good health (CMV status not recorded). Some clones in this sample may be carry-over from other donors' samples.

This clonotype was recorded a few times. V gene TRBV5-4 combines with J gene TRBJ2-1, with a possible D match to TRBD2 (6 bases). V was trimmed by 0 bases and J by 7 bases, leaving 8 bases between them. The length of the CDR3 is 13 residues. Per the germline V gene, CDR1 is SGHNT and CDR2 is YYREEE (reference sequence). The DNA of the CDR3 is TGTGCCAGCAGCTTGGGGACTAAAAATGAGCAGTTCTTC. It codes for CASSLGTKNEQFF.

This clonotype was counted a few times. The CDR3 protein is CASSRASLPGLAGEYNEQFF. In DNA form, the CDR3 reads TGTGCCAGCAGTCGAGCCTCCTTACCGGGACTAGCGGGAGAGTACAATGAGCAGTTCTTC. The J gene is TRBJ2-1, the V gene TRBV5-5; 14 bases fit TRBD2. The J segment lost 4 bases and the V segment lost 5 bases, leaving 17 bases of the junction unmatched. In germline, CDR1 is SGHKS, CDR2 YYEKEE (reference sequence). This CDR3 is built from 20 residues. The whole variable domain, remainder taken from reference TRBV5-5 and TRBJ2-1, is DAGVTQSPTHLIKTRGQQVTLRCSPISGHKSVSWYQQVLGQGPQFIFQYYEKEERGRGNFPDRFSARQFPNYSSELNVNALLLGDSALYLCASSRASLPGLAGEYNEQFFGPGTRLTVL.

The J gene is TRBJ2-5, the V gene TRBV19, with 12 bases aligning to TRBD2. The CDR3 is 16 amino acids. From germline, CDR1 is LNHDA and CDR2 SQIVND (reference sequence). V shed 3 bases and J 5 bases; nucleotides not matched to a gene: 7. CDR3 sequence (DNA): TGTGCCAGTAGTATCCGACTAGCGGGAGAGGCTGAGACCCAGTACTTC. It translates to CASSIRLAGEAETQYF.

This clonotype has just one count. J is TRBJ2-5 and V is TRBV5-6; D possibly corresponds to TRBD1 (5 bases). Trimming shortened V by 2 bases and J by 5 bases, and 10 bases separated the two germline ends. Germline V gene data show CDR1 as SGHDT and CDR2 as YYEEEE. The CDR3 has 13 amino acids. The CDR3 region has the DNA TGTGCCAGCAGCTTCGGACAATGGGAGACCCAGTACTTC. Its translation: CASSFGQWETQYF.

This clonotype was counted many times. The rearrangement joins TRBV6-1 to TRBJ1-5; D may be TRBD1 (5 bases). Germline V gene sequence: CDR1 MNHNS, CDR2 SASEGT. This CDR3 comprises 16 residues. Deletions cut 2 bases from V and 0 bases from J, with 11 bases between. DNA of the CDR3: TGTGCCAGCAGTGAAAGAGGACATTCTAGCAATCAGCCCCAGCATTTT. Protein sequence: CASSERGHSSNQPQHF.

The chain couples TRBV7-2 to TRBJ1-5, with D uncertain. Germline CDR1 and CDR2: SGHTA and FQGNSA. V was trimmed by 5 bases and J by 0 bases, leaving 2 bases between them. The CDR3 spans 12 residues. The CDR3 loop is CASSTSNQPQHF. CDR3 sequence (DNA): TGTGCCAGCAGCACTAGCAATCAGCCCCAGCATTTT.

The genes are TRBV7-9 and TRBJ2-1, with D unresolved. Germline V gene sequence: CDR1 SEHNR, CDR2 FQNEAQ (reference sequence). V dropped 2 bases and J dropped 4 bases, with 12 bases sitting between them. The CDR3 length is 15 residues. This CDR3 reads CASSLTGSPYNEQFF. In DNA form, the CDR3 reads TGTGCCAGCAGCTTAACGGGTTCCCCGTACAATGAGCAGTTCTTC.

In this sample, this clonotype turned up a few times. J is TRBJ1-1 and V is TRBV27; D is unclear. Trimming took 4 bases from V and 7 from J, leaving 7 bases between them. CDR3 length equals 11 residues. Germline CDR1 MNHEY, CDR2 SMNVEV (reference sequence). The CDR3 nucleotides are TGTGCCAGCAGTTACCTCAATGAAGCTTTCTTT. Amino acid sequence: CASSYLNEAFF.

This clonotype came up once. The chain joins TRBV7-6 to TRBJ2-7; possibly TRBD2 for D (5 bases). Trimming cost V 0 bases and J 7 bases, with 19 bases left between them. Germline V gene sequence: CDR1 SGHVS, CDR2 FNYEAQ. The CDR3 totals 16 residues. The CDR3 nucleotides are TGTGCCAGCAGCTTAGCCCCGGGCGCTAGCCGAGTTGAGCAGTACGTC. Its translation: CASSLAPGASRVEQYV.

The genes are TRBV27 and TRBJ2-5; 8 bases agree with TRBD1. Germline V gives CDR1 MNHEY, CDR2 SMNVEV (reference sequence). This CDR3 has 15 residues. V shed 2 bases, J shed 9 bases, and the junction held 11 bases outside the gene matches. The CDR3 loop reads CASSLDVQGQDSQYF. The CDR3 nucleotides are TGTGCCAGCAGTTTAGACGTACAGGGACAGGACTCCCAGTACTTC.

This clonotype was seen repeatedly, ten times or more. The junction departs from germline at one end; a sequencing error may be responsible. This chain joins TRBV5-1 and TRBJ2-5, with a possible D match to TRBD2 (6 bases). Germline V gene lookup returns CDR1 SGHRS and CDR2 YFSETQ. CDR3 length equals 13 residues. The CDR3 region has the DNA TGTGCCAGCAGCTTAGGCGGAGGGGAGACCCAGTACTTC. Its translation is CASSLGGGETQYF.

V is TRBV7-8 and J is TRBJ2-5, with 8 nucleotides matching TRBD1. The CDR3 loop spans 13 amino acids. With V trimmed by 4 bases and J by 4 bases, 2 bases remained unmatched. The germline V gene has CDR1 SGHVS and CDR2 FQNEAQ. The CDR3 is CASSSDRVETQYF. CDR3 in DNA: TGTGCCAGCAGCTCGGACAGGGTAGAGACCCAGTACTTC.

This clonotype was recorded a few times. The DNA of the CDR3 is TGTGCCAGCAGCTTAGAGACGGTTAACTATGGCTACACCTTC. This translates into CASSLETVNYGYTF. This chain connects TRBV7-2 to TRBJ1-2, with D unresolved. Trimming took off 1 base at V and 1 base at J, with 7 bases between the two ends. This CDR3 has 14 amino acids. Germline CDR1 SGHTA, CDR2 FQGNSA.

With regard to this clonotype: A read error may explain this, as a much larger clone is one base away. The chain is built from TRBV7-2 and TRBJ1-2; a weak D match, TRBD1 (6 bases). Germline V gene data show CDR1 as SGHTA and CDR2 as FQGNSA. The CDR3 has 16 residues. The CDR3 sequence: CVSSLDRSYFPSGYTF. In DNA, the CDR3 is TGTGTCAGCAGCTTAGACAGGAGTTATTTTCCGTCTGGCTACACCTTC.

This clonotype occurred a few times. The chain has TRBV6-6 and TRBJ2-1; 9 bases match TRBD1. Germline CDR1 MNHNY, CDR2 SVGAGI (reference sequence). This CDR3 is 12 amino acids long. V was clipped by 9 bases and J by 9 bases; unmatched bases: 6. In nucleotides, the CDR3 is TGTGCCAGTGGGACAGGGCCAGGTGAGCAGTTCTTC. Protein sequence: CASGTGPGEQFF.

The rearrangement joins TRBV5-1 to TRBJ1-1; a weak D match, TRBD1 (5 bases). This CDR3 has 14 amino acids. Germline V gene sequence: CDR1 SGHRS, CDR2 YFSETQ. V lost 4 bases and J 2 bases, leaving 12 bases between the germline ends. CDR3: CASSVDRFNTEAFF. The CDR3 DNA reads as TGCGCCAGCAGCGTCGACAGATTCAACACTGAAGCTTTCTTT.

The chain couples TRBV4-3 to TRBJ1-2, with D possibly matching TRBD1 (6 bases). The CDR3 covers 13 residues. Trimming pared 3 bases from V and 8 bases from J, leaving 13 bases between. CDR1 and CDR2 (germline): LGHNA, YSLEER. This CDR3 is CASSQTGRSGYTF. In nucleotides, the CDR3 is TGCGCCAGCAGCCAGACAGGACGATCCGGCTACACCTTC.

This clonotype was seen a handful of times. The chain uses TRBV12-3 or TRBV12-4 and TRBJ2-4; D is unclear. The CDR3 covers 16 residues. V shed 3 bases and J shed 1 base, with 13 bases lying between them. CDR3 sequence: CASSFNGLWAKNIQYF. The DNA for the CDR3 is TGTGCCAGCAGTTTTAATGGGCTGTGGGCCAAAAACATTCAGTACTTC.

The sample holds many counts of this clonotype. This chain connects TRBV7-9 to TRBJ1-1; D is undetermined. The CDR3 runs to 13 residues. Trimming left V 4 bases short and J 11 bases short, with 17 bases between. In germline, CDR1 is SEHNR, CDR2 FQNEAQ (reference sequence). CDR3 in amino acids: CASSSSSVAYAFF. The CDR3 coding sequence is TGTGCCAGCAGCTCATCTTCGGTGGCTTATGCTTTCTTT.

The chain recombines TRBV30 with TRBJ2-7; D is ambiguous. This CDR3 has 15 amino acids. Germline V gene lookup returns CDR1 GTSNPN and CDR2 SVGIG (reference sequence). The V end was cut by 2 bases, the J end by 6 bases, with 20 bases between. In nucleotides, the CDR3 is TGTGCCTGGAGTTATGTCACCCGGACGCTTGGCGAGCAGTACTTC. Its translation is CAWSYVTRTLGEQYF.

This clonotype was counted a few times. This chain joins TRBV4-1 and TRBJ2-4; 8 bases are shared with TRBD2. This CDR3 has 18 residues. Trimming removed 1 base from V and 1 base from J; junction bases left unmatched: 9. CDR1 is MGHRA, CDR2 YSYEKL, per germline. CDR3 coding DNA: TGCGCCAGCAGCCAAGTAACACTAGCGGTTCTTGCCAAAAACATTCAGTACTTC. Residues: CASSQVTLAVLAKNIQYF.